This T cell receptor (beta chain) was recovered during a study of cytomegalovirus exposure and HLA in healthy donors. The wider study: Genetic ancestry analysis placed about 80% of the 398 donors that were genotyped in the Caucasian-associated cluster.

Germline V gene lookup returns CDR1 SGHTA and CDR2 FQGNSA. V was clipped by 4 bases and J by 2 bases; unmatched bases: 2. The CDR3 runs 13 residues. The study ran its PCR with 60 Vbeta and 13 Jbeta primers. The repertoire was sequenced with immunoSEQ multiplex PCR; TCRdb's copy has only in-frame clones and lacks some. The sample records some 160,000 clones, around 75% being singletons. Study findings and constraints: Available immune exposure information covered CMV serostatus only. Per a prior analysis, the majority of TCR beta V segments were productive roughly 87% or roughly 30% of the time. Association of approximately 16,000 TCR beta sequences with HLA alleles was found at 0.05 false discovery rate in a later analysis.

Of note for this clone: Antigen unknown.

This receptor was obtained from a male donor in good health and CMV-seronegative. The gene calls are TRBV7-2 and TRBJ2-7, with 7 bases that match TRBD1. Input material: PBMCs. The CDR3 loop reads CASSSQGAYEQYF. CDR3 DNA: TGTGCCAGCAGCTCTCAGGGGGCCTACGAGCAGTACTTC.